One sample yielded the 3 T cell receptor beta chains listed below, sequenced in a study of neurological immune-mediated disorders. As to time point: longitudinal time-point 1 (baseline). TCRdb passed the 5' RACE reads through MiXCR, listing each CDR3 protein once. Among tens of thousands of distinct CDR3 sequences listed, roughly a tenth were seen once. The sequencing input was PBMCs. Receptors were obtained from a young man in good health.

This clonotype was found many times. The rearrangement links TRBV28 to TRBJ2-7, with 7 bases fitting TRBD2. The CDR3 loop spans 14 amino acids. Germline V gene lookup returns CDR1 MDHEN and CDR2 SYDVKM. Trimming at V came to 7 bases and at J to 0 bases, leaving 6 bases not matched to a gene. This chain's CDR3 is CASTLAESSYEQYF. The CDR3 DNA is TGTGCCAGCACTCTAGCGGAGAGCTCCTACGAGCAGTACTTC.

This clonotype was seen many times. The chain recombines TRBV5-1 with TRBJ2-3; 10 bases agree with TRBD2. Germline CDR1 reads SGHRS; CDR2 reads YFSETQ. The CDR3 covers 15 residues. V gave up 6 bases and J gave up 0 bases; unmatched junction bases: 4. CDR3 nucleotide sequence: TGCGCCAGCAACCCTAGCGGGAGAAGCACAGATACGCAGTATTTT. This sequence encodes CASNPSGRSTDTQYF.

A note on this clonotype: A junction boundary mismatches the germline segment, possibly from a read error. The chain employs TRBV6-4 and TRBJ2-3; 7 bases align to TRBD2. The CDR3 loop spans 15 amino acids. Germline V CDR1 and CDR2: MRHNA, SNTAGT. Here the CDR3 reads CASSYSASGSDTQYF. The CDR3 DNA reads TGTGCCAGCAGTTACTCGGCTAGCGGTTCAGATACGCAGTATTTT.